This entry is about one T cell receptor (beta chain). The antigen is unknown. This may stem from a read error, because a much larger clone lies one nucleotide away. This entry is derived from a study of OX40 agonist ivuxolimab in advanced cancers. The overall study: Treatment of patients was with ivuxolimab, an agonistic anti-OX40 (CD134) antibody. Patients in the trial were receiving intravenous ivuxolimab every 2 weeks, at doses of 0.01 to 10 mg/kg. Findings of the study overall: The study found among the lowest clonal expansion in partial responders at 0.1-3.0 mg/kg.

CDR1 is LNHDA, CDR2 SQIVND, per germline (reference sequence). There are 15 residues in the CDR3. Samples of blood were obtained at baseline, on cycle 4 day 1, and on cycle 7 day 1. Only in-frame clones appear in the TCRdb table, and some are missing; sequencing was by immunoSEQ multiplex PCR. The repertoire holds about 16,000 clones, roughly three quarters seen once, with around 12% in the top ten. The clonotype was recovered from an adult with an advanced solid tumor such as melanoma, head and neck, liver or kidney cancer. The rearrangement joins TRBV19 to TRBJ2-7; 10 bases agree with TRBD2. This sample comprised CD4+ or CD8+ T cells sorted from blood, obtained in a trial of the OX40 agonist ivuxolimab. CDR3 in DNA: TGTGCCAGTAGTATGGACAGCGGGGGGGCTTACGAGCAGTGCTTC. Translated: CASSMDSGGAYEQCF.